This passage covers 24 T cell receptor beta chains from one sample sequenced in a study of cytomegalovirus exposure and HLA in healthy donors. The table came from immunoSEQ multiplex PCR; TCRdb's copy has only in-frame clones and leaves some out. This sample has approximately 180,000 clones, with roughly 83% found just once. The sample taken for sequencing was PBMCs. The receptors derive from a woman younger than 35 in good health and CMV-seronegative.

The J gene is TRBJ2-7, the V gene TRBV18; 10 positions match TRBD2. The CDR3 covers 15 residues. The V segment lost 4 bases and the J segment 2 bases; nucleotides outside the gene matches: 5. Germline V lookup: CDR1 KGHSH, CDR2 LQKENI. CDR3 in DNA: TGTGCCAGCTCACTAACTAGCGGGGCCACCTACGAGCAGTACTTC. It is translated as CASSLTSGATYEQYF.

V usage is TRBV11-1 and J usage is TRBJ1-2, with 10 bases identical to TRBD1. Germline V gives CDR1 SGHAT, CDR2 FQDESV (reference sequence). V was pared by 6 bases and J by 7 bases, with 8 bases of the junction left unmatched. The CDR3 length is 14 residues. The CDR3 nucleotides are TGTGCCAGCAGTTCCGGGACAGGGGTGTTTGGCTACACCTTC. Its protein is CASSSGTGVFGYTF.

CDR3 protein: CASSLGYRGQDGYTF. For the CDR3, the DNA is TGTGCCAGCAGCTTGGGGTACAGGGGGCAAGATGGCTACACCTTC. V gene TRBV5-8 combines with J gene TRBJ1-2, with 9 positions matching TRBD1. Germline V CDR1 and CDR2: SGHTS, YDEGEE. The CDR3 is made up of 15 amino acids. The V segment lost 0 bases and the J segment 6 bases; nucleotides outside the gene matches: 6. The full variable domain, completed using reference TRBV5-8 and TRBJ1-2, is EAGVTQSPTHLIKTRGQQATLRCSPISGHTSVYWYQQALGLGLQFLLWYDEGEERNRGNFPPRFSGRQFPNYSSELNVNALELEDSALYLCASSLGYRGQDGYTFGSGTRLTVV.

This clone has a handful of counts. The rearrangement links TRBV7-9 to TRBJ1-2, with D perhaps matching TRBD1 (5 bases). V lost 5 bases, J lost 4 bases, and 14 bases lay in between. Germline V gene sequence: CDR1 SEHNR, CDR2 FQNEAQ (reference sequence). The CDR3 loop spans 14 amino acids. CDR3 sequence: CASSLPRARYGYTF. The CDR3 DNA reads TGTGCCAGCAGCCTTCCCAGGGCGCGCTATGGCTACACCTTC.

This chain connects TRBV4-2 to TRBJ2-7; 9 positions agree with TRBD1. In germline, CDR1 is LGHNA, CDR2 YNFKEQ. This CDR3 has 16 amino acids. V lost 1 base, J lost 1 base, and 5 bases stayed unmatched. CDR3 nucleotides: TGTGCCAGCAGCCAAGCTGGACAGGGGTTATCCTACGAGCAGTACTTC. As protein: CASSQAGQGLSYEQYF.

This clone was counted at least ten times. This chain uses TRBV6-4 with TRBJ1-2, with D possibly being TRBD1 (5 bases). This CDR3 is 15 amino acids long. Germline CDR1 reads MRHNA; CDR2 reads SNTAGT. The V end was cut by 2 bases, the J end by 0 bases, with 10 bases between. CDR3: CASSDRGRANYGYTF. The CDR3, as DNA: TGTGCCAGCAGTGACCGCGGCAGGGCTAACTATGGCTACACCTTC.

This rearrangement joins TRBV2 to TRBJ2-7; the D gene is possibly TRBD2 (7 bases). V was pared by 0 bases and J by 1 base, with 13 bases between. The germline V gene encodes CDR1 SNHLY and CDR2 FYNNEI. This CDR3 contains 16 residues. The CDR3 loop reads CASSEATGRGSYEQYF. As DNA, the CDR3 is TGTGCCAGCAGTGAAGCTACAGGGAGGGGTTCCTACGAGCAGTACTTC. Filled out from reference TRBV2 and TRBJ2-7, the complete variable domain reads EPEVTQTPSHQVTQMGQEVILRCVPISNHLYFYWYRQILGQKVEFLVSFYNNEISEKSEIFDDQFSVERPDGSNFTLKIRSTKLEDSAMYFCASSEATGRGSYEQYFGPGTRLTVT.

This rearrangement joins TRBV5-1 to TRBJ1-1; D gene ambiguous. This CDR3 has 14 amino acids. The ends were cut back, 2 bases at V and 7 bases at J, with 15 bases in the middle. CDR1 SGHRS and CDR2 YFSETQ come from the germline V gene. The DNA of the CDR3 is TGCGCCAGCAGCTTCCGGGGTCCGAATATTGAAGCTTTCTTT. Protein sequence: CASSFRGPNIEAFF.

The chain couples TRBV5-6 to TRBJ1-3; D is undetermined. Germline V gene data show CDR1 as SGHDT and CDR2 as YYEEEE. This CDR3 spans 16 amino acids. V lost 0 bases, J lost 2 bases, and 12 bases lay in between. CDR3: CASSLGRVVTGNTIYF. The CDR3 region has the DNA TGTGCCAGCAGCTTGGGTCGGGTGGTTACTGGAAACACCATATATTTT.

The chain links TRBV2 to TRBJ1-5; 8 bases match TRBD1. V lost 5 bases, J lost 7 bases, and 10 bases stayed unmatched. In germline, CDR1 is SNHLY, CDR2 FYNNEI. The CDR3 is made up of 15 amino acids. CDR3 amino acids: CASSHSETGVQPQHF. CDR3 sequence (DNA): TGTGCCAGCAGTCACTCCGAGACAGGGGTGCAGCCCCAGCATTTT.

The V call is TRBV6-1, the J call TRBJ2-5; D perhaps matches TRBD2 (5 bases). V gave up 3 bases and J gave up 3 bases, with 14 bases separating them. Per germline, CDR1 MNHNS and CDR2 SASEGT. The CDR3 contains 15 residues. The CDR3 loop reads CASSEWAGTEETQYF. Here the CDR3 DNA reads TGTGCCAGCAGTGAGTGGGCGGGTACAGAAGAGACCCAGTACTTC.

For the CDR3, the DNA is TGTGCCTGGAGTGTACTTGGTAGCGGGGGTTTGGGCACCGGGGAGCTGTTTTTT. This gives the protein CAWSVLGSGGLGTGELFF. The V and J genes are TRBV30 and TRBJ2-2, with 9 bases that match TRBD2. This CDR3 contains 18 residues. The germline V gene encodes CDR1 GTSNPN and CDR2 SVGIG (reference sequence). V shed 0 bases and J 4 bases; nucleotides not matched to a gene: 12.

V and J are TRBV7-9 and TRBJ1-2; D unclear. CDR3 length equals 14 residues. Trimming took 2 bases from V and 8 from J, leaving 15 bases between them. The germline CDR1 and CDR2 sequences are SEHNR and FQNEAQ (reference sequence). Here the CDR3 reads CASSLSQRSGGYTF. CDR3 nucleotide sequence: TGTGCCAGCAGCTTATCCCAACGGTCCGGGGGCTACACCTTC.

The V and J genes are TRBV2 and TRBJ1-2; D is undetermined. Trimming took 7 bases from V and 5 from J, leaving 14 bases between them. The CDR3 loop spans 13 amino acids. Germline values: CDR1 SNHLY, CDR2 FYNNEI. The chain's CDR3 is CASNPDGVYGYTF. CDR3 nucleotide sequence: TGTGCCAGCAATCCCGACGGAGTTTATGGCTACACCTTC.

The rearrangement links TRBV20-1 to TRBJ2-5; D is unclear. The V end was cut by 8 bases, the J end by 2 bases, with 9 bases between. In germline, CDR1 is DFQATT, CDR2 SNEGSKA (reference sequence). The CDR3 sequence is 11 residues long. The CDR3 region has the DNA TGCAGTCCCCAGTTTCAAGAGACCCAGTACTTC. Encoded protein: CSPQFQETQYF.

The J gene is TRBJ2-5, the V gene TRBV5-1; weak D call: TRBD2 (5 bases). The CDR3 extends over 13 amino acids. With 0 bases removed from V and 4 bases from J, the gap between germline ends came to 7 bases. Germline loops: CDR1 SGHRS, CDR2 YFSETQ. In nucleotides, the CDR3 is TGCGCCAGCAGCTTGGAAGGGAGAGAGACCCAGTACTTC. As protein: CASSLEGRETQYF.

This chain links TRBV9 with TRBJ2-1, with D maybe TRBD1 (6 bases). Germline CDR1 SGDLS, CDR2 YYNGEE. The ends were cut back, 3 bases at V and 2 bases at J, with 18 bases in the middle. The CDR3 runs to 17 residues. CDR3 in DNA: TGTGCCAGCAGCGCCCGAGGTCAACAGGGCCCCTACAATGAGCAGTTCTTC. This encodes CASSARGQQGPYNEQFF.

The chain employs TRBV6-5 and TRBJ2-7, with D maybe TRBD2 (5 bases). Trimming removed 5 bases at V and 3 bases at J, with 17 bases between. CDR1 and CDR2 from the germline V gene are MNHEY and SVGAGI. The CDR3 runs to 15 residues. CDR3 DNA sequence: TGTGCCAGCAGTCGCGGAGGACTGAGTATCTACGAGCAGTACTTC. Protein product: CASSRGGLSIYEQYF.

This clone was found many times. The chain's CDR3 is CSVDRGGTGELFF. DNA for the CDR3: TGCAGCGTCGACAGGGGTGGGACCGGGGAGCTGTTTTTT. The V and J genes are TRBV29-1 and TRBJ2-2; 8 nucleotides align to TRBD1. This CDR3 has 13 amino acids. With V trimmed by 6 bases and J by 5 bases, 5 bases remained unmatched. Per the germline V gene, CDR1 is SQVTM and CDR2 is ANQGSEA.

The J gene is TRBJ2-7, the V gene TRBV5-4; 11 bases match TRBD2. The V gene's germline CDR1 is SGHNT and CDR2 YYREEE (reference sequence). V shed 4 bases, J shed 2 bases, and the junction held 5 bases outside the gene matches. The CDR3 loop spans 15 amino acids. The CDR3 coding sequence is TGTGCCAGCAGCCAAGATAGCGGGGGGGCCTACGAGCAGTACTTC. Translated, it gives CASSQDSGGAYEQYF.

The chain combines TRBV14 with TRBJ2-7, with D perhaps matching TRBD1 (6 bases). Germline CDR1 and CDR2: SGHDN and FVKESK. CDR3 size: 14 residues. Trimming stripped 6 bases from V and 2 bases from J, with 14 bases between. The CDR3 spells CASSEAGDPYEQYF. The CDR3 bases are TGTGCCAGCAGTGAGGCAGGGGACCCCTACGAGCAGTACTTC.

Note on this clone: One end of the junction varies from germline; a read error may be responsible. Other DNA sequences of this sample code for an identical CDR3. This chain connects TRBV6-1 to TRBJ2-7; a possible D gene is TRBD2 (6 bases). Germline CDR1 is MNHNS and CDR2 is SASEGT. The CDR3 covers 14 residues. CDR3: CASSESGEPGEQYF. As DNA, the CDR3 is TGTGCCAGCAGTGAATCGGGAGAGCCGGGCGAGCAGTACTTT.

V usage is TRBV4-1 and J usage is TRBJ2-1; 11 bases fit TRBD2. J gave up 3 bases and V 6 bases, and 4 bases lay outside the gene matches. In germline, CDR1 is MGHRA, CDR2 YSYEKL. The CDR3 consists of 15 residues. The CDR3 DNA sequence: TGCGCCAGCAGGCGTACTAGCGGGAGCTACAATGAGCAGTTCTTC. Translated: CASRRTSGSYNEQFF.

The chain recombines TRBV2 with TRBJ1-3, with a weak D call TRBD1 (6 bases). Germline CDR1 reads SNHLY; CDR2 reads FYNNEI. The CDR3 extends over 16 amino acids. Trimming pared 4 bases from V and 0 bases from J, leaving 13 bases between. In nucleotides, the CDR3 is TGTGCCAGCAGTGTCCAAGGGGGACCCTCTGGAAACACCATATATTTT. It yields the protein CASSVQGGPSGNTIYF.